This TCR beta chain stems from a study of CD8 T cells in Susac syndrome (dated by TCRdb to about 2019). About the study as a whole: Of the Susac syndrome patients who were sequenced, about 6 had clinically active disease and eight or nine were in clinical remission. At blood withdrawal, Susac syndrome patients were therapy-naive, treated with corticosteroids (with IVIg additionally given to some), or treated with IVIg alone. The study used repertoire sequencing to test whether antigen drove CD8+ T cell activation and differentiation in Susac syndrome. Results and caveats for the whole study, not just this receptor: No clonal expansion was detected in the CD4+ T cell repertoire of Susac syndrome patients. The study acknowledged that relatively few individuals were included in the TCR sequencing and HLA analysis.

Comments on this clonotype: The antigen it recognizes is unknown. No base-level quality is on record; no much larger clone is a single base apart.

At the junction V is shortened by 6 bases and J by 3 bases, with 11 bases in between. In the germline V gene, CDR1 corresponds to SQVTM and CDR2 to ANQGSEA. From its cysteine to its phenylalanine, the CDR3 spans 13 amino acids. Kept here is only the CDR3 DNA, which spans 39 bases and is read in frame from base 1. RNA was extracted using the RNeasy kit, and roughly 0.5 to 1 ug of the RNA was reverse transcribed with random hexamers. The immunoSEQ multiplex PCR assay, which covers 54 Vbeta and 13 Jbeta segments, was used to amplify TCR beta CDR3 regions. To correct PCR amplification bias, a synthetic template baseline was used for both primer optimization and computational correction. The paper's data handling went like this. Reads were annotated to V, D and J genes according to IMGT and were analyzed with immunoSEQ Analyzer, with only productive sequences retained. Clonality was calculated as one minus the Shannon entropy normalized by log2 of the number of productive unique sequences. For each patient and control, public and private clones were evaluated among the 100 most prevalent clones. A clone was defined as Susac-specific if it was absent from the healthy and MS cohorts, from more than 850 published viral clones and from other ImmuneACCESS disease sequences. TCRdb ran its own pipeline on the public reads, namely fastp trimming at Q25 and MiXCR clone calling, and kept in-frame beta chains. Identical CDR3 protein sequences are pooled into one entry, listed with their most common genes and DNA. The V and J calls were determined by TCRdb, not by the authors. This sample lists about 150,000 distinct CDR3 sequences; approximately 95% were detected once. The ten largest clonotypes hold 0.16% of the sample.

High-throughput TCR beta sequencing profiled peripheral blood CD8+ and CD4+ T cells from healthy donors, Susac syndrome patients and multiple sclerosis patients. Susac syndrome patients met recently defined diagnostic criteria for definite or probable disease. CD8+ TEMRA cells were enriched by FACS, while bulk CD8+ and CD4+ T cells were purified by magnetic negative isolation. Blood was collected in EDTA tubes and processed within 24 hours, with PBMCs isolated through density gradient centrifugation. PBMCs destined for TCR sequencing were cryopreserved in liquid nitrogen and later thawed in a 37 °C water bath. A purity of at least 90% was achieved for sorted or isolated CD4+, CD8+ and CD8+ TEMRA cells.

Sequenced: CD4+ T cells from PBMCs. The TCR was taken from a human donor with Susac syndrome. The V gene is TRBV29-1 and the J gene is TRBJ2-2; there is no confident call for the D gene. The CDR3 protein sequence reads: CSVAGPYTGELFF. Read as DNA, the sequence is TGCAGCGTAGCCGGGCCCTACACCGGGGAGCTGTTTTTT.